The sequence of this T cell receptor beta chain was determined in a study of blood T cell repertoires in COVID-19 (TCRdb year 2020). A note on the overall study: The collaborator samples originated in the United States, Italy and Spain and spanned the acute and convalescent phases of COVID-19. Nearly every sample came with metadata listing a de-identified subject ID, COVID-19 status, age in years and sex. The samples were drawn from the first 160 participants of the ongoing ImmuneRACE study and from more than 1,000 subjects provided by 6 global collaborators. The prospective study material was composed of cDNA or gDNA derived from T cells, B-cell-depleted T cells, or PBMCs. Deeply sampled blood TCRbeta repertoires from subjects exposed to, actively infected with, or recovered from COVID-19 were included in the dataset. HLA class I and class II types, where available, came from metadata supplied by the sample provider rather than from assay-based typing. The repertoires were released in a freely available public database meant as a resource for research on the immune response to SARS-CoV-2. Overall results and qualifications from the work: The quantity of clinical and demographic metadata differed by source and by participant and was supplied without curation.

Remarks on this clone: Its antigen remains unidentified. Per-base qualities were not stored, and no clone one base away is much larger.

Germline trimming: 0 bases from V, 4 bases from J; junction bases outside gene matches: 6. CDR1 and CDR2 were assigned from the germline V gene (reference sequence) as LGHDT and YNNKEL. There are 16 amino acids in the CDR3, from cysteine to phenylalanine inclusive. Only the CDR3 region is kept as DNA, spanning 48 bases read in frame from base 1. TCRbeta CDR3 regions were amplified from genomic DNA using the immunoSEQ Assay, a bias-controlled multiplex PCR. As for the authors' bioinformatics: The number of nucleated cells in each sample was estimated by amplification of reference gene primers within the assay. To quantify the absolute abundance of each unique TCRbeta CDR3 rearrangement, sequence reads were collapsed and filtered. For each sample, productive Simpson clonality was calculated as the square root of Simpson's diversity index across productive rearrangements. TCRdb retrieved this table from immuneACCESS and kept in-frame rearrangements only. Not all clones are present; in checked studies, unresolved V genes account for under half, and no reason is known for the remainder. For V, J and clone size, that table is used; D and trimming come from the DNA. For this sample there are approximately 190,000 clones; about 86% appear just once. The leading ten clones occupy roughly 6.9% of the sample.

Participants in the prospective study were aged roughly 18 to 95 years, lived in under 30 United States geographic areas, and enrolled through a virtual design. To assign participants to cohorts, the prospective study relied on clinical history that participants themselves reported in a screening survey and a study questionnaire. Recovered participants in ImmuneRACE Cohort 3 were defined as having two consecutive negative NP/OP PCR tests, clearance from a healthcare professional, or resolution of symptoms. Mobile phlebotomists in the prospective study collected whole blood, serum and a nasopharyngeal or oropharyngeal swab from every participant. Additional blood draws and questionnaires over an approximately 2-month period could optionally be provided by prospective study participants. Blood samples from the prospective study were shipped frozen or at room temperature prior to DNA extraction.

The receptor was isolated from a man in his forties who had recovered from COVID-19. The chain is encoded by TRBV3-1 (or the pseudogene TRBV3-2) joined to TRBJ2-1, with 7 central nucleotides matching TRBD2. The sequenced sample consisted of PBMCs or T cells enriched from blood (not recorded which). Here is the DNA: TGTGCCAGCAGCCAAGAAAGGACTAGAAGTTACAATGAGCAGTTCTTC. Its protein product is CASSQERTRSYNEQFF.